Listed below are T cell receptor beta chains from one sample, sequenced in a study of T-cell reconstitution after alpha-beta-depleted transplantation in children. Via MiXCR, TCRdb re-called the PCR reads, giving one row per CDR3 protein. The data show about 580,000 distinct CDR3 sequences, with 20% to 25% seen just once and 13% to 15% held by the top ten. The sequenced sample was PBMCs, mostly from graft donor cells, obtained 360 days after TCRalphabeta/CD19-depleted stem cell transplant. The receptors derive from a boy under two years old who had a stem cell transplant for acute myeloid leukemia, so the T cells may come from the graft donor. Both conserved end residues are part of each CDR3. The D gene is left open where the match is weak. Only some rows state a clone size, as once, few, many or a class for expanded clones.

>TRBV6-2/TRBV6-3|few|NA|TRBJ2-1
TGTGCCAGCAGTCCCGACCTAGGACCCCTTTTGCAGTTCTTC
CASSPDLGPLLQFF
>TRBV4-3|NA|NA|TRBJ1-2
TGCGCCAGCAGCCAAGATCTCCTTTCCCGGGGGAACTATGGCTACACCTTC
CASSQDLLSRGNYGYTF
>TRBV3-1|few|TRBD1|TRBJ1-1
TGTGCCAGCAGCCCCACAGGGGGCGTCACTGAAGCTTTCTTT
CASSPTGGVTEAFF
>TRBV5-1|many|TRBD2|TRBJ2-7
TGCGCCAGCAGCTTGCCAACTAGCGGGGGGCCGCGTTACTACGAGCAGTACTTC
CASSLPTSGGPRYYEQYF
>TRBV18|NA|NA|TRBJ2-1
TGTGCCAGCTCACCACTGGGGTTAGGCTCCTACAATGAGCAGTTCTTC
CASSPLGLGSYNEQFF
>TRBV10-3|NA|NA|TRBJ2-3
TGTGCCATCAGAACCCTACATAGGGATACTAGCACAGATACGCAGTATTTT
CAIRTLHRDTSTDTQYF
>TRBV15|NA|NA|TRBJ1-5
TGTGCCACCAGCACACAGGGTGGACAGCCCCAGCATTTT
CATSTQGGQPQHF
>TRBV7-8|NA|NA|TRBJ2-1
TGTGCCAGCAGCTTAGACAACTCCCTCAATGAGCAGTTCTTC
CASSLDNSLNEQFF
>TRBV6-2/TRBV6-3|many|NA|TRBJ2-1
TGTGCCAGCACAGGGTACCCCTACAATGAGCAGTTCTTC
CASTGYPYNEQFF
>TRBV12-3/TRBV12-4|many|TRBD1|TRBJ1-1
TGTGCCAGCACTATAGACAGGGGTGGTTCGGGCACTGAAGCTTTCTTT
CASTIDRGGSGTEAFF
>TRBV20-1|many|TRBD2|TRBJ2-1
TGCAGTGCCGAAACTAGCGGGGGGAGCGATGAGCAGTTCTTC
CSAETSGGSDEQFF
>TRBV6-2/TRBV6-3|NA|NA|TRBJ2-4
TGTGCCAGCAGTTACTCGAGGTCGCTAGCCAAAAACATTCAGTACTTC
CASSYSRSLAKNIQYF
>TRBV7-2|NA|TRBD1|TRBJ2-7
TGTGCCAGCAGCGCTCCCCCGGGACAGGGAACTCTCGAGCAGTACTTC
CASSAPPGQGTLEQYF
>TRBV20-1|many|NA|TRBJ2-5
TGCAGTGCTAGAGAGGAGTCTATTGGGGAGACCCAGTACTTC
CSAREESIGETQYF
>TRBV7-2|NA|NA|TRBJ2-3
TGTGCCAGCAGCTCTATTCTTTCAGAGATCACAGATACGCAGTATTTT
CASSSILSEITDTQYF
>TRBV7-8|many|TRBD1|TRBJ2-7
TGTGCCAGCAGCTTAGCGATTGGGACAGGTTTCACCTACGAGCAGTACTTC
CASSLAIGTGFTYEQYF